One T cell receptor (beta chain) is described in this entry. The antigen is unknown. This entry comes from a study of CD8 T cells in ankylosing spondylitis. The CDR3 loop spans 16 amino acids. Germline V gene lookup returns CDR1 LGHDT and CDR2 YNNKEL (reference sequence). Trimming removed 0 bases from V and 3 bases from J, with 14 bases in between. Findings and caveats of the study: Roughly eight highly homologous variants made up a TCR beta motif that seemed to typify ankylosing spondylitis blood. Clones linked to disease were reported to show significant enrichment in matched ankylosing spondylitis synovial fluid. Disease-linked clones were CD8+ and relatively rare in peripheral blood.

By quantitative 5'-RACE with molecular barcodes, the TCR beta libraries were made. Each CDR3 protein is one row after TCRdb ran MiXCR on the 5' RACE reads. The sample records approximately 260,000 distinct CDR3 sequences, 15% to 20% being singletons. This TCR came from a male donor with ankylosing spondylitis or in good health (not recorded which). The V and J genes are TRBV3-1 and TRBJ2-5; D not certain. Sequences were obtained from blood, either unsorted or a sorted T cell fraction (not recorded which). The DNA of the CDR3 is TGTGCCAGCAGCCAAGATTCATTCTCGGCCAAAGAGACCCAGTACTTC. Amino acid sequence: CASSQDSFSAKETQYF.